This T cell receptor beta chain was sequenced for a study of T cell responses to AZD1222 COVID-19 vaccine. Profiling relied on immunoSEQ multiplex PCR, and the TCRdb table lists in-frame clones only, not all of them. In the table there are 95,000 to 110,000 clones, around 87% of which are singletons. The V gene's germline CDR1 is SQVTM and CDR2 ANQGSEA. Trimming removed 1 base at V and 2 bases at J, with 8 bases between. CDR3 length: 13 amino acids. This TCR derives from an adult in good health. This sample comprised peripheral blood, obtained on day 0 of AZD1222 vaccination. This chain joins TRBV29-1 and TRBJ1-2; tentative D call: TRBD1 (5 bases). CDR3 sequence reads: CSVEVRVNYGYTF. CDR3 coding DNA: TGCAGCGTTGAAGTCAGGGTAAACTATGGCTACACCTTC.